The next 3 T cell receptor beta chains were all read from a single sample in a study of identifying expanded T cells in peripheral blood. Profiling relied on immunoSEQ multiplex PCR, and the TCRdb table lists in-frame clones only, not all of them. Altogether about 90,000 clones are present, approximately 81% being singletons, with the ten largest covering around 4.5%. Source material: blood. The receptors were sampled from a person between 18 and 69 years old in good health.

This sequence joins TRBV27 and TRBJ2-7; no reliable D call. Trimming left V 3 bases short and J 3 bases short, with 12 bases between. This CDR3 is built from 14 residues. Germline CDR1 is MNHEY and CDR2 is SMNVEV (reference sequence). The CDR3 sequence: CASSFGSNNYEQYF. The CDR3 nucleotides read TGTGCCAGCAGTTTTGGGTCCAACAACTACGAGCAGTACTTC.

The chain employs TRBV5-1 and TRBJ2-3, with 10 bases that match TRBD2. CDR1 is SGHRS and CDR2 is YFSETQ in the germline V gene. This CDR3 has 17 residues. V lost 0 bases and J lost 2; bases outside the gene matches: 6. In DNA form, the CDR3 reads TGCGCCAGCAGCTTGGCCTGGCTAGCGGGGGCCACAGATACGCAGTATTTT. It translates to CASSLAWLAGATDTQYF.

The chain combines TRBV28 with TRBJ1-5; D might be TRBD1 (6 bases). Trimming shortened V by 1 base and J by 2 bases, and 9 bases separated the two germline ends. Germline CDR1 is MDHEN and CDR2 is SYDVKM. This CDR3 contains 15 residues. CDR3 in amino acids: CASSLSGARNQPQHF. The CDR3, as DNA: TGTGCCAGCAGTTTATCAGGGGCGCGCAATCAGCCCCAGCATTTT.